Following are 21 T cell receptor beta chains from one sample sequenced in a study of beta chain features in type 1 diabetes (dated 2018 in TCRdb). The study at large found these results: In all four CD4+ subsets, TCRB CDR3 length was moderately but significantly shorter in type 1 diabetes patients.

The library was produced with the immunoSEQ multiplex PCR assay. The High Capacity cDNA Reverse Transcription Kit was used to reverse transcribe all of the isolated RNA, meaning that expressed TCRB transcripts were what got sequenced. The table comes from immuneACCESS by way of TCRdb, which keeps in-frame sequences with V and J called. Part of the clones is missing from these tables; in studies checked, under half for an unresolved V gene and the rest for unknown reasons. This sample has about 340,000 clones in its table, and around 9.3% of those were observed once. The leading ten clones occupy about 1% of the sample. These receptors have no identified antigens. The sequenced sample consisted of central memory CD4+ T cells from blood. The origin of the receptors is a man aged 25 to 45 with type 1 diabetes.

In DNA form, the CDR3 reads TGTGCCAGCAGGGCGACGCTCGCAGGGTTTTCACCCCTCCACTTT. Translated: CASRATLAGFSPLHF. The chain couples TRBV2 to TRBJ1-6; TRBD1 might be the D (5 bases). Between the trimmed V and J ends, which lost 6 bases and 9 bases, there was a span of 18 bases. CDR1 SNHLY and CDR2 FYNNEI come from the germline V gene. The CDR3 has 15 amino acids.

In the case of this clone: Other DNA variants within this sample encode the same CDR3. This sequence joins TRBV29-1 and TRBJ1-2; D is ambiguous. The CDR3 totals 13 residues. V was trimmed by 1 base and J by 4 bases, leaving 10 bases between them. Germline CDR1 SQVTM, CDR2 ANQGSEA. The CDR3 DNA reads as TGCAGCGTTGAAGGGAGTACCAGCTATGGCTACACCTTC. It specifies CSVEGSTSYGYTF.

This clone was seen more than once but under ten times. The V gene is TRBV4-3, the J gene TRBJ1-6, with unresolved D. The CDR3 runs 20 residues. V was shortened by 4 bases and J by 0 bases, with 22 bases between the two germline ends. Germline CDR1 reads LGHNA; CDR2 reads YSLEER. The chain's CDR3 is CASSPQLGVDYSSYNSPLHF. The CDR3 DNA follows: TGCGCCAGCAGCCCACAACTTGGGGTCGATTACAGCTCCTATAATTCACCCCTCCACTTT.

This clone occurred a few times. The rearrangement joins TRBV11-2 to TRBJ2-3; D is perhaps TRBD2 (6 bases). V lost 5 bases, J lost 7 bases, and 16 bases lay in between. Per the germline V gene, CDR1 is SGHAT and CDR2 is FQNNGV. There are 14 residues in the CDR3. The CDR3: CASSADSGLNTQYF. The CDR3 nucleotides read TGTGCCAGCAGCGCAGACTCCGGACTAAATACGCAGTATTTT.

The rearrangement links TRBV6-1 to TRBJ2-1; D is possibly TRBD2 (6 bases). The CDR3 runs to 14 residues. V lost 4 bases to trimming and J lost 9 bases, with 16 bases between them. CDR1 is MNHNS, CDR2 SASEGT, per germline. The CDR3 reads CASSVPGGAGEQFF. The CDR3 DNA is TGTGCCAGCAGTGTCCCCGGAGGGGCTGGTGAGCAGTTCTTC.

The chain's CDR3 is CASSVRDGRYEQYF. As DNA, the CDR3 is TGTGCCAGTAGTGTCCGGGACGGACGCTACGAGCAGTACTTC. The chain uses TRBV19 and TRBJ2-7; either TRBD1 or TRBD2 may fit D (5 bases each). Germline-derived CDR1 and CDR2 are LNHDA and SQIVND (reference sequence). Trimming pared 5 bases from V and 3 bases from J, leaving 14 bases between. The CDR3 runs to 14 residues. Combining the CDR3 with reference TRBV19 and TRBJ2-7 gives the whole variable domain DGGITQSPKYLFRKEGQNVTLSCEQNLNHDAMYWYRQDPGQGLRLIYYSQIVNDFQKGDIAEGYSVSREKKESFPLTVTSAQKNPTAFYLCASSVRDGRYEQYFGPGTRLTVT.

V and J are TRBV14 and TRBJ1-3, with a possible D match to TRBD1 (5 bases). The V and J ends lost 8 bases and 3 bases respectively, with 17 bases between them. The CDR3 consists of 15 residues. CDR1 and CDR2 from the germline V gene are SGHDN and FVKESK. The CDR3 loop reads CASGGTEGLGNTIYF. CDR3 coding DNA: TGTGCCAGCGGCGGGACGGAAGGACTTGGAAACACCATATATTTT.

This clone was counted between two and nine times. V is TRBV6-5 and J is TRBJ1-2; D perhaps matches TRBD1 (6 bases). Deletions cut 7 bases from V and 4 bases from J, with 16 bases between. This CDR3 region has 14 residues. Germline V gene data show CDR1 as MNHEY and CDR2 as SVGAGI. CDR3 nucleotides: TGTGCCAGCACCCCCATCAGGACAGCCTATGGCTACACCTTC. Protein product: CASTPIRTAYGYTF.

This clone was counted only a few times. The gene calls are TRBV10-2 and TRBJ1-1; D is ambiguous. Germline CDR1 WSHSY, CDR2 SAAADI. The germline V and J ends were trimmed by 7 bases and 0 bases, with 3 bases remaining between them. This CDR3 region has 11 residues. This chain's CDR3 is CASKLNTEAFF. Here the CDR3 DNA reads TGCGCCAGCAAGTTGAACACTGAAGCTTTCTTT.

This clone has only a few counts. The chain has TRBV29-1 and TRBJ2-3; 7 bases are a match to TRBD2. The germline V gene has CDR1 SQVTM and CDR2 ANQGSEA. The CDR3 has 11 residues. V lost 3 bases to trimming and J lost 6 bases; unmatched junction nucleotides: 0. The CDR3 region has the DNA TGCAGCGTTGAGGGGGGGGATACGCAGTATTTT. It is translated as CSVEGGDTQYF.

The J gene is TRBJ1-6, the V gene TRBV27, with D possibly matching TRBD1 (6 bases). V was shortened by 7 bases and J by 7 bases, with 17 bases between the two germline ends. Germline assignment: CDR1 MNHEY and CDR2 SMNVEV (reference sequence). This CDR3 has 15 amino acids. CDR3 DNA: TGTGCCAGCAAACCATCCAGGGGCTCGAATTCACCCCTCCACTTT. It translates to CASKPSRGSNSPLHF.

This clone has only a few counts. DNA of the CDR3: TGTGCCAGCAGCTTAGCTGGGTATCTCTACGAGCAGTACTTC. This translates into CASSLAGYLYEQYF. The rearrangement uses TRBV7-9 and TRBJ2-7; D unclear. CDR1 and CDR2 from the germline V gene are SEHNR and FQNEAQ (reference sequence). V was shortened by 0 bases and J by 3 bases, with 9 bases between the two germline ends. This CDR3 has 14 amino acids. Complete variable domain (other parts from reference TRBV7-9 and TRBJ2-7): DTGVSQNPRHKITKRGQNVTFRCDPISEHNRLYWYRQTLGQGPEFLTYFQNEAQLEKSRLLSDRFSAERPKGSFSTLEIQRTEQGDSAMYLCASSLAGYLYEQYFGPGTRLTVT.

The chain employs TRBV30 and TRBJ2-7; D unclear. The V end was cut by 8 bases, the J end by 0 bases, with 11 bases between. Germline loops: CDR1 GTSNPN, CDR2 SVGIG (reference sequence). The CDR3 consists of 12 residues. CDR3 bases: TGTGCCGGATCCGAGAGCTCCTACGAGCAGTACTTC. This sequence encodes CAGSESSYEQYF.

This chain connects TRBV29-1 to TRBJ2-5; D might be TRBD2 (5 bases). Germline-derived CDR1 and CDR2 are SQVTM and ANQGSEA. This CDR3 spans 12 amino acids. Trimming pared 4 bases from V and 3 bases from J, leaving 9 bases between. The CDR3 sequence: CSVGGQKETQYF. For the CDR3, the DNA is TGCAGCGTTGGAGGGCAGAAAGAGACCCAGTACTTC.

This chain joins TRBV7-9 and TRBJ2-3; D gene uncertain. This CDR3 is 13 amino acids long. Germline V gene lookup returns CDR1 SEHNR and CDR2 FQNEAQ (reference sequence). The V gene lost 5 bases and the J gene lost 7 bases, with 13 bases spanning the gap. The CDR3 is CASSEIGQNTQYF. As DNA, the CDR3 is TGTGCCAGCAGCGAAATCGGGCAAAATACGCAGTATTTT.

The CDR3, as DNA: TGTGCCATCAGTGAGTCGCACAGGGGGATTCTCTCCTCTTCTAATGAGCAGTTCTTC. Amino acid sequence: CAISESHRGILSSSNEQFF. This chain uses TRBV10-3 with TRBJ2-1; 8 positions agree with TRBD1. CDR1 is ENHRY and CDR2 is SYGVKD in the germline V gene. The CDR3 is 19 amino acids. V gave up 0 bases and J gave up 7 bases; unmatched junction bases: 17.

This clone was seen more than once but under ten times. A far larger clone is one base from this, pointing to a likely read error. The DNA of the CDR3 is TGTGCCAGCAGCCAACAGCAGAACACTGAAGCTTTCTTT. Amino acids: CASSQQQNTEAFF. The chain carries TRBV7-9 and TRBJ1-1, with no clear D. The V end was cut by 5 bases, the J end by 1 base, with 8 bases between. This CDR3 contains 13 residues. Per the germline V gene, CDR1 is SEHNR and CDR2 is FQNEAQ (reference sequence). Drawing the rest from reference TRBV7-9 and TRBJ1-1, the complete variable domain is DTGVSQNPRHKITKRGQNVTFRCDPISEHNRLYWYRQTLGQGPEFLTYFQNEAQLEKSRLLSDRFSAERPKGSFSTLEIQRTEQGDSAMYLCASSQQQNTEAFFGQGTRLTVV.

This clone has more than one count but fewer than ten. V gene TRBV2 combines with J gene TRBJ2-7; D is perhaps TRBD2 (5 bases). The germline V gene has CDR1 SNHLY and CDR2 FYNNEI. There are 12 residues in the CDR3. V shed 10 bases and J shed 3 bases, with 13 bases lying between them. The CDR3: CATGDGYYEQYF. The CDR3 DNA is TGTGCCACCGGGGATGGCTACTACGAGCAGTACTTC.

A few counts support this clone. The rearrangement joins TRBV4-3 to TRBJ2-6; the D is unclear. Trimming pared 1 base from V and 4 bases from J, leaving 8 bases between. The CDR3 extends over 15 amino acids. From germline, CDR1 is LGHNA and CDR2 YSLEER. The CDR3 sequence: CASSQVVPGANVLTF. The DNA of the CDR3 is TGCGCCAGCAGCCAAGTCGTCCCAGGGGCCAACGTCCTGACTTTC.

This clone was seen a handful of times. Other DNA sequences from this sample encode an identical CDR3 as well. The CDR3 here is CASSFTEYNEQFF. The CDR3 DNA sequence: TGTGCCAGCAGCTTCACTGAGTACAATGAGCAGTTCTTC. The chain combines TRBV5-4 with TRBJ2-1; D not certain. Germline V lookup: CDR1 SGHNT, CDR2 YYREEE (reference sequence). The CDR3 has 13 amino acids. Trimming cost V 2 bases and J 4 bases, with 7 bases left between them.

This chain joins TRBV12-1 and TRBJ2-5; TRBD2, the table's D call, was not compared with the DNA. TRBV12-1 is noted as a pseudogene. CDR3 length equals 14 residues. As DNA, the CDR3 is TGTGCCAGCAGCTCCGGGTCCCAAACGGAGACCCAGTACTTC. Its protein is CASSSGSQTETQYF.